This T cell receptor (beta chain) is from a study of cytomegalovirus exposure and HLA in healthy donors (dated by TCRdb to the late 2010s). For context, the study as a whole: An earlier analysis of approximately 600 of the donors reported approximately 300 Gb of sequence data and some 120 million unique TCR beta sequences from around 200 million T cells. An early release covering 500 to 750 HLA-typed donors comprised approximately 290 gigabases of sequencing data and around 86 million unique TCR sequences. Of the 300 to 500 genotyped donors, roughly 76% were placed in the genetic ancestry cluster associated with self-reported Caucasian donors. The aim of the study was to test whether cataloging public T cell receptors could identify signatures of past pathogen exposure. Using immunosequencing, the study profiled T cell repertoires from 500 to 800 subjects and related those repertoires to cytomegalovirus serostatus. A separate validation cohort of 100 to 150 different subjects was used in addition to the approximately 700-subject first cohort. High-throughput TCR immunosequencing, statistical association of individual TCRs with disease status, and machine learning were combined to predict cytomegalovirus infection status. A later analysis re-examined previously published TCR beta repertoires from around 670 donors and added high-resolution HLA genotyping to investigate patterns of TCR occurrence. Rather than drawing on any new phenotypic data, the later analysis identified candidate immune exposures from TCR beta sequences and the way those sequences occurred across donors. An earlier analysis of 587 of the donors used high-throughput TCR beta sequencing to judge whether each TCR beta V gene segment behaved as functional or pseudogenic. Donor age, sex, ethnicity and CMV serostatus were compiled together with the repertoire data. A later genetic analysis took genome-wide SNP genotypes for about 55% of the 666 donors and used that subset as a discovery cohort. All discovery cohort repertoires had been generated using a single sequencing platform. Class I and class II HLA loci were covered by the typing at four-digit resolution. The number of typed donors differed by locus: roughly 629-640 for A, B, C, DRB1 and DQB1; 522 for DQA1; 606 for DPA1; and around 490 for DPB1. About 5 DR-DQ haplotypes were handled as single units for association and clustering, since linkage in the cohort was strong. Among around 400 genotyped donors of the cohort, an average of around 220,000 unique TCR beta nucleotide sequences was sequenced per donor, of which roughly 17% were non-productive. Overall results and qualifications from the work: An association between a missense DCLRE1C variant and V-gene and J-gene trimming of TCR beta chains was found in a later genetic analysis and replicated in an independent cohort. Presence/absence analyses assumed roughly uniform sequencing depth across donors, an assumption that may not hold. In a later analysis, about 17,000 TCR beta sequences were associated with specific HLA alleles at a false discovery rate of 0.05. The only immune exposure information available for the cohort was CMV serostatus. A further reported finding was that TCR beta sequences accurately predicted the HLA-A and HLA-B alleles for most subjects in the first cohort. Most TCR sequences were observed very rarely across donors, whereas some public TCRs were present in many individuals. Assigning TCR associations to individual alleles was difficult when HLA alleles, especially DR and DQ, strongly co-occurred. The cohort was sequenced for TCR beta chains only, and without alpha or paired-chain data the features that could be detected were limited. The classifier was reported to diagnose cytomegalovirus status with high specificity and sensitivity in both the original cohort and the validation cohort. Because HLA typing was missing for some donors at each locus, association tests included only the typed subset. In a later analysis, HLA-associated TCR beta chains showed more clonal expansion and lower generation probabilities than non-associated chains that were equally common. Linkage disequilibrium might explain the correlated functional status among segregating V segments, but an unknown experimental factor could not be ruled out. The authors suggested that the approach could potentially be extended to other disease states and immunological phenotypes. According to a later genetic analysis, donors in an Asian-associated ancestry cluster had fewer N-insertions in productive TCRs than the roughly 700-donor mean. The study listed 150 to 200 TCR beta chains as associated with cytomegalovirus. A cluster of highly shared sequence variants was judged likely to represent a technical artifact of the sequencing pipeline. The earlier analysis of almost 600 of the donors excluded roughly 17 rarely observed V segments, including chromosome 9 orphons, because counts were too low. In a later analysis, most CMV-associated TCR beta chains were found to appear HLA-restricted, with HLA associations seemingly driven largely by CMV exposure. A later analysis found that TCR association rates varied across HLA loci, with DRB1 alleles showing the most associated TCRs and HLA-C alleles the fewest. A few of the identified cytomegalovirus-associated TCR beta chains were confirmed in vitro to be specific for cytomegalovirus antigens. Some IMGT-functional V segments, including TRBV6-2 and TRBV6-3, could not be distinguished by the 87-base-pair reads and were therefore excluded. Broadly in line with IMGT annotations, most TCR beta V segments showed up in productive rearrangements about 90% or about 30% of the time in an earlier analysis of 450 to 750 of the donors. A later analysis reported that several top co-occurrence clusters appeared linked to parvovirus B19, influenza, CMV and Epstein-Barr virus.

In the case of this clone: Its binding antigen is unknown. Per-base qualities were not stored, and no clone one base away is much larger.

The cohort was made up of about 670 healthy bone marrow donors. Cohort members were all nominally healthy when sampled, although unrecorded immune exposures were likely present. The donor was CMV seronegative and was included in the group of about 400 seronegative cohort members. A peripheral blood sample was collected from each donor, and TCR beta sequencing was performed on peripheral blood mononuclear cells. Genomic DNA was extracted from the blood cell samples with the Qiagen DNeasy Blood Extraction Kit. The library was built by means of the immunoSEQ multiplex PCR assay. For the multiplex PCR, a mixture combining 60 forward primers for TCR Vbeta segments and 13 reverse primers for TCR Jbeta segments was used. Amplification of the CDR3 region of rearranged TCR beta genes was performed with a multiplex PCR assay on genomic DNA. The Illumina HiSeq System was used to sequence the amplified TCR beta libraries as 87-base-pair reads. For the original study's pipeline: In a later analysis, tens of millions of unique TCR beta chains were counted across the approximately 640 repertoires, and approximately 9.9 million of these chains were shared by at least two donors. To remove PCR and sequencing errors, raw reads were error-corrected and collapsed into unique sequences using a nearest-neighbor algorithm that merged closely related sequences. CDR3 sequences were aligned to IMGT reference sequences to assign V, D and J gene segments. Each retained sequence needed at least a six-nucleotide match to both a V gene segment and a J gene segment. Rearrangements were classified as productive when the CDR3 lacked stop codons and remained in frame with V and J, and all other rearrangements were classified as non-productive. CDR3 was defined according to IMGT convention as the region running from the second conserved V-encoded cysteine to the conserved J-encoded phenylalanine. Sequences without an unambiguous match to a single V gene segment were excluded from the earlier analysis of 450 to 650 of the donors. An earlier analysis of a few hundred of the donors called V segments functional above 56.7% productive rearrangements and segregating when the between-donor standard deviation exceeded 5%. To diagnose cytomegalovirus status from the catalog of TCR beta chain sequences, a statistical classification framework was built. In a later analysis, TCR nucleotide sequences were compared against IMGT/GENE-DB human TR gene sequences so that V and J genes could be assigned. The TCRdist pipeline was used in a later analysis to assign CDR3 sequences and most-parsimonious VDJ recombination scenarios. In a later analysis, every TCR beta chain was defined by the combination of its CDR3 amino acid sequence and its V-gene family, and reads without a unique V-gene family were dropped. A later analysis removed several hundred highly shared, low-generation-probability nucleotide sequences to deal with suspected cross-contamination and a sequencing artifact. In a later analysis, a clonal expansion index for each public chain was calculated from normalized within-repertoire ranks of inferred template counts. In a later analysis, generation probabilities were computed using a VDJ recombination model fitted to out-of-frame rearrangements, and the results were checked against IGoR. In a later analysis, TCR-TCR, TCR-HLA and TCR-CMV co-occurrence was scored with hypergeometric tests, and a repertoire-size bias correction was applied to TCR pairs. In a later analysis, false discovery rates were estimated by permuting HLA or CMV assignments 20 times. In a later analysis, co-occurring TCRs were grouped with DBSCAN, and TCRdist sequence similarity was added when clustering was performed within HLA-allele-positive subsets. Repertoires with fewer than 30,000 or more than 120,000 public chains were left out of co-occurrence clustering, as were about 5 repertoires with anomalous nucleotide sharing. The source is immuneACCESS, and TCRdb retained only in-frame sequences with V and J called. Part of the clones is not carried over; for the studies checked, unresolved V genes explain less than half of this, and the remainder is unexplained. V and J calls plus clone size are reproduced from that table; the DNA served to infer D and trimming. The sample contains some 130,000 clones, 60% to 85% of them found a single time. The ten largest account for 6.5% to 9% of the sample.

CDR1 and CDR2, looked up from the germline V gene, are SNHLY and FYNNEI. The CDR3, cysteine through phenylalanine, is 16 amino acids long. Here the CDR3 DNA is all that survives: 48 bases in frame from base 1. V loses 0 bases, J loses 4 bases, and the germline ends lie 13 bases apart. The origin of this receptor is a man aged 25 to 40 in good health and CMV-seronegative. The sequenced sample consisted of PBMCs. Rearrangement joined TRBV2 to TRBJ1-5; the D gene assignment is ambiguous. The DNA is TGTGCCAGCAGTGAAGCGGATCGCGGTCCAAATCAGCCCCAGCATTTT. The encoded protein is CASSEADRGPNQPQHF. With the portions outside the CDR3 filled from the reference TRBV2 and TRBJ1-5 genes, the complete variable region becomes EPEVTQTPSHQVTQMGQEVILRCVPISNHLYFYWYRQILGQKVEFLVSFYNNEISEKSEIFDDQFSVERPDGSNFTLKIRSTKLEDSAMYFCASSEADRGPNQPQHFGDGTRLSIL.